Described below is a single T cell receptor beta chain sequence and its context. There is no known antigen for this receptor. The record has no base qualities; no much larger clone is one base away. The record originates from a study of technical replicates of blood from a few donors (dated by TCRdb to the late 2010s). The method behind the library was the immunoSEQ multiplex PCR assay. TCRdb took over this immuneACCESS table, retaining in-frame rearrangements with V and J assigned. Such tables are incomplete; in checked studies, under half of the missing clones stem from an unresolved V gene, and the remainder is unexplained. This sample lists roughly 76,000 clones; 91% were detected once. The ten top clones hold about 0.4% of the sample. Sequencing was carried out using T cells isolated from PBMCs. The receptor was isolated from a human donor in good health. Some clones in this sample may be carry-over from other donors' samples.

The DNA sequence is as follows: TGTGCCAGTAAACAAGCGGGAGTGGAGACCCAGTACTTC. Translation gives CASKQAGVETQYF. The chain couples TRBV19 to TRBJ2-5; the central 8 bases match TRBD2. Sequences LNHDA (CDR1) and SQIVND (CDR2) are obtained from the germline V gene (reference sequence). Trimming accounts for 7 bases at V and 5 bases at J, while the number of junction bases matched to no gene is 6. From cysteine to phenylalanine, the CDR3 is 13 amino acids long. Only the CDR3 DNA stays, 39 bases, in frame from base 1.